This is a list of T cell receptor beta chains from one sample in a study of Ad26.COV2.S vaccination and SARS-CoV-2 variants. Sequenced by immunoSEQ multiplex PCR; TCRdb stores in-frame clones only, minus some. The table records about 410,000 clones, roughly nine tenths of them present only once. The specimen comprised peripheral blood, sampled in a trial of Ad26.COV2.S vaccine versus placebo. The receptors originated from a person between 18 and 65 years old who received the Ad26.COV2.S COVID-19 vaccine or a placebo. CDR3s include the opening cysteine and the closing phenylalanine or tryptophan. The D gene is left open where the match is weak. Size tells how often a clone was seen (once, few, many) or the class of an expanded clone, and some rows leave it out.

D gene	J gene	clone size	V gene	CDR3 DNA	CDR3 protein
TRBD2	TRBJ2-5	-	TRBV3-1/TRBV3-2	TGTGCCAGCAGCCCTCCGCTAGCGGGGGGGCCCGCAGAGACCCAGTACTTC	CASSPPLAGGPAETQYF
-	TRBJ2-3	once	TRBV28	TGTGCCAGCAGTTCCCCCCCGTATTTGGGGGATACGCAGTATTTT	CASSSPPYLGDTQYF
-	TRBJ1-1	-	TRBV4-2	TGTGCCAGCAGCCAAGATCTTGTCACGGGGATTGAGGGCCCTTTCGAAGCTTTCTTT	CASSQDLVTGIEGPFEAFF
-	TRBJ2-7	-	TRBV6-5	TGTGCCAGCAGCCCGCTTACCTCCTACGAGCAGTACTTC	CASSPLTSYEQYF
-	TRBJ1-3	-	TRBV6-5	TGTGCCAGCAGTAAACTTAGCTCTGGAAACACCATATATTTT	CASSKLSSGNTIYF
-	TRBJ2-7	-	TRBV28	TGTGCCAGCAGTATTTGGCGTGGCGAGCAGTACTTC	CASSIWRGEQYF
-	TRBJ1-4	-	TRBV19	TGTGCCAGTTCGCTAACTAATGAAAAACTGTTTTTT	CASSLTNEKLFF
TRBD2	TRBJ2-1	-	TRBV9	TGTGCCAGCAGCGTAGCTTCAGAGACTAGCGGTGACAATGAGCAGTTCTTC	CASSVASETSGDNEQFF
TRBD1	TRBJ1-2	-	TRBV3-1/TRBV3-2	TGTGCCAGCAGCCAAGATCCGGGACAGGGTAACTATGGCTACACCTTC	CASSQDPGQGNYGYTF
-	TRBJ1-1	-	TRBV5-5	TGTGCCAGCAGCCAAGACGTACTTAGTGAAGCTTTCTTT	CASSQDVLSEAFF
-	TRBJ1-5	-	TRBV30	TGTGCCTGCCGGGACACCCGATTGATTCAGCCCCAGCATTTT	CACRDTRLIQPQHF
-	TRBJ2-7	-	TRBV4-1	TGCGCCAGCAGCAATAATGAGAAGAACCCCTCCTACGAGCAGTACTTC	CASSNNEKNPSYEQYF
TRBD2	TRBJ2-3	once	TRBV7-2	TGTGCCAGCAGCTTAGTTAGCGGGGTGACAGATACGCAGTATTTT	CASSLVSGVTDTQYF
-	TRBJ1-6	-	TRBV2	TGTGCCAGCAGTGAACGCCGACTACGCTCCTATAATTCACCCCTCCACTTT	CASSERRLRSYNSPLHF
-	TRBJ1-3	-	TRBV3-1/TRBV3-2	TGTGCCAGCAGCCAAGAACGGGGTATTACTGGAAACACCATATATTTT	CASSQERGITGNTIYF
-	TRBJ2-2	-	TRBV5-6	TGTGCCAGCAGCTTCTTCAGGGTGGACACCGGGGAGCTGTTTTTT	CASSFFRVDTGELFF
-	TRBJ2-3	-	TRBV5-1	TGCGCCAGCAGCTTGGGAGGGAATAGGGCAGATACGCAGTATTTT	CASSLGGNRADTQYF
TRBD1	TRBJ1-4	-	TRBV18	TGTGCCAGCTCTCGCATGCAAAACAGGGGCAGCGAAAAACTGTTTTTT	CASSRMQNRGSEKLFF
-	TRBJ1-1	-	TRBV3-1/TRBV3-2	TGTGCCAGCAGCCAGCTAGGGGGGGCAAGTGAAGCTTTCTTT	CASSQLGGASEAFF
TRBD1	TRBJ2-1	-	TRBV14	TGTGCCAGCAGCCAAATAACAGGGGACCCCTACAATGAGCAGTTCTTC	CASSQITGDPYNEQFF
TRBD2	TRBJ2-3	-	TRBV7-9	TGTGCCAGCAGCTTAGCGACTAGCGAAGGCACAGATACGCAGTATTTT	CASSLATSEGTDTQYF
TRBD2	TRBJ2-1	-	TRBV7-2	TGTGCCAGCAGCATGACTAGCTATACACCCGTTAGCTCCTACAATGAGCAGTTCTTC	CASSMTSYTPVSSYNEQFF
-	TRBJ2-5	-	TRBV6-5	TGTGCCAGCAGTTACCGGAACGGACTCCAAGAGACCCAGTACTTC	CASSYRNGLQETQYF
-	TRBJ2-5	-	TRBV7-2	TGTGCCAGCAGCTTAGTGGGAGAGACCCAGTACTTC	CASSLVGETQYF
TRBD1	TRBJ1-1	-	TRBV3-1/TRBV3-2	TGTGCCAGCAGCCCCACAGGGGAGGGAACTGAAGCTTTCTTT	CASSPTGEGTEAFF
-	TRBJ2-7	-	TRBV2	TGTGCCAGCATGGACCGATCGCTTGGTTACGAGCAGTACTTC	CASMDRSLGYEQYF
-	TRBJ2-3	-	TRBV7-9	TGTGCCAGCAGCCCATCCCCCTCTGATACGCAGTATTTT	CASSPSPSDTQYF
-	TRBJ1-4	few	TRBV5-6	TGTGCCAGCAGCTTGGGACAGTTTAATGAAAAACTGTTTTTT	CASSLGQFNEKLFF
-	TRBJ1-1	-	TRBV25-1	TGTGCCAGCAGTGAATTTTTTGTAACAGAGAACACTGAAGCTTTCTTT	CASSEFFVTENTEAFF
-	TRBJ2-3	-	TRBV5-4	TGTGCCAGCAGCAAACCGGGCACAGATACGCAGTATTTT	CASSKPGTDTQYF
-	TRBJ2-7	-	TRBV7-2	TGTGCCAGCAGCTTAGACTGGCAGGGCTACGAGCAGTACTTC	CASSLDWQGYEQYF
-	TRBJ1-3	-	TRBV5-6	TGTGCCAGCAGCTTGGCCCTACTGGACGGAAACACCATATATTTT	CASSLALLDGNTIYF
-	TRBJ2-3	-	TRBV11-3	TGTGCCAGCAGCTTAGGTGGACTTACTAGCACAGATACGCAGTATTTT	CASSLGGLTSTDTQYF
-	TRBJ2-3	-	TRBV6-5	TGTGCCAGCAGGTGGACTAGCACAGATACGCAGTATTTT	CASRWTSTDTQYF
TRBD1	TRBJ1-6	-	TRBV25-1	TGTGCCAGCAGCGATTCCGCGACAGGGGGTAATTCACCCCTCCACTTT	CASSDSATGGNSPLHF
TRBD1	TRBJ2-1	-	TRBV27	TGTGCCAGCAGGCGAACCGGGACAGGGTCTGAGCAGTTCTTC	CASRRTGTGSEQFF
-	TRBJ1-2	-	TRBV6-2/TRBV6-3	TGTGCCAGCAGCACGGGCCCGCTTCGCTACACCTTC	CASSTGPLRYTF
-	TRBJ1-3	-	TRBV25-1	TGTGCCAGCAGTGAATATGTGAGCTCTGGAAACACCATATATTTT	CASSEYVSSGNTIYF
TRBD2	TRBJ2-3	-	TRBV10-2	TGCGCCAGCACCCAGCGGGGGGGCCCCTTAGATACGCAGTATTTT	CASTQRGGPLDTQYF
-	TRBJ2-3	-	TRBV7-2	TGTGCCAGCAGCTCTTCAGGGACCCCAGGAGATACGCAGTATTTT	CASSSSGTPGDTQYF
TRBD2	TRBJ2-3	few	TRBV2	TGTGCCAGCAGTACTATCGGGGGGGCAGATACGCAGTATTTT	CASSTIGGADTQYF
-	TRBJ1-5	-	TRBV6-5	TGTGCCAGCAATAAGGGTTATAGCAATCAGCCCCAGCATTTT	CASNKGYSNQPQHF
TRBD2	TRBJ2-3	-	TRBV5-1	TGCGCCAGCAGCCCTGGCGGGGGGAGCACAGATACGCAGTATTTT	CASSPGGGSTDTQYF
-	TRBJ1-5	few	TRBV7-6	TGTGCCAGCAGCAATAATGTAGATAGCAATCAGCCCCAGCATTTT	CASSNNVDSNQPQHF
TRBD2	TRBJ2-3	-	TRBV7-2	TGTGCCAGCAGCTTTCCCGTCGGGGGACTAGTCACAGATACGCAGTATTTT	CASSFPVGGLVTDTQYF
TRBD1	TRBJ1-1	once	TRBV5-1	TGCGCCAGCAGACAGGGGTTTAACACTGAAGCTTTCTTT	CASRQGFNTEAFF